These T cell receptor beta chains were read from a single sample in a study of siplizumab effects on memory and regulatory T cells. The antigens of these receptors remain unknown. Generated by immunoSEQ multiplex PCR, the TCRdb table keeps only in-frame clones and is missing some. The profile shows 15,000 or so clones, about 43% of them singletons. Specimen: CFSE-low (dividing) CD4+ T cells sorted from an allogeneic mixed lymphocyte reaction. These receptors originate from a human donor in good health; the cells came from an allogeneic mixed lymphocyte reaction. Some clones in this sample may be carry-over from other donors' samples. Both conserved end residues are part of each CDR3. A D gene is named only where the DNA matches it firmly. Part of the rows lack a size; the others show once, few, many or a class for expanded clones.

cdr3_nt: TGTGCCAGCAGTTTATGGCTAGCGGGAGCACGAGATACGCAGTATTTT
cdr3_aa: CASSLWLAGARDTQYF
j_call: TRBJ2-3
d_call: TRBD2
clone_size: -
v_call: TRBV27

cdr3_nt: TGTGCCAGCAGTTCCGAAGGGTTCGGGGAGCTGTTTTTT
cdr3_aa: CASSSEGFGELFF
j_call: TRBJ2-2
d_call: -
clone_size: few
v_call: TRBV6-6

cdr3_nt: TGTGCCAGTAGTATGGGTGAAGGTTGGGCTGGCTACACCTTC
cdr3_aa: CASSMGEGWAGYTF
j_call: TRBJ1-2
d_call: -
clone_size: medium-sized
v_call: TRBV19

cdr3_nt: TGTGCCAGTAGTATAGGAGTTTCCACAGATACGCAGTATTTT
cdr3_aa: CASSIGVSTDTQYF
j_call: TRBJ2-3
d_call: -
clone_size: few
v_call: TRBV19

cdr3_nt: TGCGCCAGCAGCCTAGCGGCCACCTACGAGCAGTACTTC
cdr3_aa: CASSLAATYEQYF
j_call: TRBJ2-7
d_call: TRBD2
clone_size: -
v_call: TRBV10-1

cdr3_nt: TGTGCCAGTAATTGGAATCTCCTAGACAATGAGCAGTTCTTC
cdr3_aa: CASNWNLLDNEQFF
j_call: TRBJ2-1
d_call: -
clone_size: few
v_call: TRBV19

cdr3_nt: TGTGCCAGCAGTTGGACTAGCGGGAGCACAGATACGCAGTATTTT
cdr3_aa: CASSWTSGSTDTQYF
j_call: TRBJ2-3
d_call: TRBD2
clone_size: -
v_call: TRBV5-4

cdr3_nt: TGTGCCAGCAGTTCCAGACAGCCTTGGGGTGGCTACACCTTC
cdr3_aa: CASSSRQPWGGYTF
j_call: TRBJ1-2
d_call: -
clone_size: -
v_call: TRBV6-6

cdr3_nt: TGTGCCAGCATCCCGCGGGCTGGGTCACCCCTCCACTTT
cdr3_aa: CASIPRAGSPLHF
j_call: TRBJ1-6
d_call: -
clone_size: -
v_call: TRBV2

cdr3_nt: TGCGCCAGCAGCCAAGATCGTGCTAGCTCCTACAATGAGCAGTTCTTC
cdr3_aa: CASSQDRASSYNEQFF
j_call: TRBJ2-1
d_call: -
clone_size: -
v_call: TRBV4-1

cdr3_nt: TGTGCCTGGAGTGTATTGTTAGCGGGGAGCAATGAGCAGTTCTTC
cdr3_aa: CAWSVLLAGSNEQFF
j_call: TRBJ2-1
d_call: TRBD2
clone_size: -
v_call: TRBV30

cdr3_nt: TGCTCGGTTTTGTGGGGGGGGAACACTGAAGCTTTCTTT
cdr3_aa: CSVLWGGNTEAFF
j_call: TRBJ1-1
d_call: -
clone_size: many
v_call: TRBV29-1

cdr3_nt: TGTGCCAGCTCACCAGGGACCTTAGAAGCTTTCTTT
cdr3_aa: CASSPGTLEAFF
j_call: TRBJ1-1
d_call: -
clone_size: medium-sized
v_call: TRBV18

cdr3_nt: TGCGCCAGCAGTCTACAGGGGCTAGCCAAAAACATTCAGTACTTC
cdr3_aa: CASSLQGLAKNIQYF
j_call: TRBJ2-4
d_call: TRBD1
clone_size: few
v_call: TRBV23-1

cdr3_nt: TGTGCCAGCAGGAGGGCCGCGAACACCGGGGAGCTGTTTTTT
cdr3_aa: CASRRAANTGELFF
j_call: TRBJ2-2
d_call: -
clone_size: -
v_call: TRBV27